This T cell receptor (beta chain) came from a study of beta chain features in type 1 diabetes. Study information: Age, gender and cell yields were similar between patients and healthy donors.

The study reverse transcribed the entire isolated RNA, so it sequenced expressed TCRB transcripts. The repertoire was sequenced with immunoSEQ multiplex PCR; TCRdb's copy has only in-frame clones and lacks some. Here the sample spans 16,000 or so clones, more than 70% being singletons. CDR1 is SGHVS, CDR2 FNYEAQ, per germline. This CDR3 spans 21 amino acids. V lost 1 base and J lost 9; bases outside the gene matches: 28. Concerning this clone: The target antigen is unknown.

Study-level results: The study found moderately but significantly shorter TCRB CDR3s in all four CD4+ subsets of Type 1 diabetes patients.

The specimen was stem cell memory CD4+ T cells from blood. The chain uses TRBV7-6 and TRBJ2-3; 7 bases are a match to TRBD2. The sequence was collected from a woman under 30 with type 1 diabetes. The CDR3 here is CASSLGDSSLGGRVSRRTQYF. Written as DNA, the CDR3 is TGTGCCAGCAGCTTAGGGGACTCGTCCCTGGGCGGGAGAGTGTCCCGGCGGACGCAGTATTTT.